The 6 T cell receptor beta chains presented below share a single source sample, sequenced in a study of shared clonotypes between healthy human individuals. Naive CD8 cells were CD45RO-negative, positively selected for CCR7, excluding terminally differentiated effector memory CD45RA+ cells. Profiling relied on immunoSEQ multiplex PCR, and the TCRdb table lists in-frame clones only, not all of them. The table shows roughly 850,000 clones, with just over 95% occurring only once. The sample taken for sequencing was naive CD8+ T cells sorted from blood. Source of these receptors: a man aged 30 to 45 in good health.

As for this clone: Other DNA sequences in this specimen translate into the identical CDR3. The chain uses TRBV5-1 and TRBJ2-7; the match to TRBD2 covers 8 bases. After removal of 0 bases from V and 4 bases from J, the junction contained 3 bases not matched to a gene. This CDR3 contains 14 residues. The germline gives CDR1 SGHRS, CDR2 YFSETQ. CDR3 protein: CASSLASGSYEQYF. In DNA form, the CDR3 reads TGCGCCAGCAGCTTGGCTAGCGGGTCTTACGAGCAGTACTTC. The complete variable domain, with remaining parts taken from reference TRBV5-1 and TRBJ2-7, reads KAGVTQTPRYLIKTRGQQVTLSCSPISGHRSVSWYQQTPGQGLQFLFEYFSETQRNKGNFPGRFSGRQFSNSRSEMNVSTLELGDSALYLCASSLASGSYEQYFGPGTRLTVT.

The chain couples TRBV15 to TRBJ2-7; 7 bases fit TRBD1. The V and J ends lost 2 bases and 4 bases, in that order; junction bases with no gene match: 11. In germline, CDR1 is LNHNV, CDR2 YYDKDF (reference sequence). This CDR3 is built from 16 residues. CDR3 in amino acids: CATSRTSGTAFYEQYF. The CDR3 DNA sequence: TGTGCCACCAGCAGAACCTCCGGGACAGCGTTTTACGAGCAGTACTTC.

The chain recombines TRBV10-2 with TRBJ1-5; D unclear. Germline assignment: CDR1 WSHSY and CDR2 SAAADI. Trimming left V 0 bases short and J 3 bases short, with 6 bases between. CDR3 length: 14 amino acids. This CDR3 is CASSESLTNQPQHF. The CDR3 region has the DNA TGCGCCAGCAGTGAGTCGTTGACCAATCAGCCCCAGCATTTT.

The count of this clone is one. This sequence joins TRBV27 and TRBJ2-5; 14 nucleotides align to TRBD2. J lost 6 bases, V lost 5 bases, and 5 bases had no gene match. Germline V gives CDR1 MNHEY, CDR2 SMNVEV (reference sequence). CDR3 size: 15 residues. Here the CDR3 reads CASSQGLAGAKTQYF. The CDR3 DNA reads as TGTGCCAGCAGTCAGGGACTAGCGGGAGCCAAGACCCAGTACTTC.

In its sample, this clone was seen once. The V call is TRBV2, the J call TRBJ1-1, with TRBD1 matching over 7 bases. Per the germline V gene, CDR1 is SNHLY and CDR2 is FYNNEI. This CDR3 is built from 16 residues. V lost 2 bases to trimming and J lost 0 bases; unmatched junction nucleotides: 6. The CDR3 coding sequence is TGTGCCAGCAGTGAACTAGGGGGCCCATTGAACACTGAAGCTTTCTTT. This codes for CASSELGGPLNTEAFF. The whole variable domain, remainder taken from reference TRBV2 and TRBJ1-1, is EPEVTQTPSHQVTQMGQEVILRCVPISNHLYFYWYRQILGQKVEFLVSFYNNEISEKSEIFDDQFSVERPDGSNFTLKIRSTKLEDSAMYFCASSELGGPLNTEAFFGQGTRLTVV.

Comment on this clone: This sample includes further DNA sequences coding for the same CDR3. V usage is TRBV4-1 and J usage is TRBJ1-1; D remains unclear. CDR1 MGHRA and CDR2 YSYEKL come from the germline V gene. The CDR3 contains 13 residues. The ends were cut back, 2 bases at V and 3 bases at J, with 7 bases in the middle. CDR3 amino acids: CASSQIGDTEAFF. The CDR3 DNA sequence: TGCGCCAGCAGCCAAATTGGGGACACTGAAGCTTTCTTT.